What follows are 22 T cell receptor beta chains derived from one specimen sequenced in a study of T-cell memory formation after mild COVID-19. TCRdb analysed the 5' RACE reads with MiXCR anew, one entry per CDR3 protein. The sample holds about 260,000 distinct CDR3 sequences, around 8% seen once. Sequenced material: PBMCs or a T cell subset sorted from them (not recorded which). These receptors were obtained from a man between 18 and 29 years old who had mild COVID-19 (a few samples of this study predate the infection). Cell type and time point are not known.

The genes are TRBV19 and TRBJ1-5; D might be TRBD1 (6 bases). Trimming shortened V by 5 bases and J by 2 bases, and 19 bases separated the two germline ends. The CDR3 has 17 residues. The V gene's germline CDR1 is LNHDA and CDR2 SQIVND (reference sequence). CDR3 loop: CASSLWDTGRGNQPQHF. The CDR3 DNA sequence: TGTGCCAGTAGTCTGTGGGACACTGGTCGTGGCAATCAGCCCCAGCATTTT.

The V gene is TRBV28, the J gene TRBJ1-1; D is possibly TRBD1 (6 bases). The V gene lost 6 bases and the J gene lost 5 bases, with 19 bases spanning the gap. There are 15 residues in the CDR3. Germline V gene lookup returns CDR1 MDHEN and CDR2 SYDVKM. The CDR3: CASRVLAGAGTEAFF. The CDR3 bases are TGTGCCAGCAGGGTCCTTGCAGGGGCTGGGACTGAAGCTTTCTTT. The whole variable domain, remainder taken from reference TRBV28 and TRBJ1-1, is DVKVTQSSRYLVKRTGEKVFLECVQDMDHENMFWYRQDPGLGLRLIYFSYDVKMKEKGDIPEGYSVSREKKERFSLILESASTNQTSMYLCASRVLAGAGTEAFFGQGTRLTVV.

The table lists this clonotype with many counts. The rearrangement joins TRBV27 to TRBJ1-1; D remains ambiguous. Trimming took off 1 base at V and 3 bases at J, with 9 bases between the two ends. The germline gives CDR1 MNHEY, CDR2 SMNVEV (reference sequence). The CDR3 is 14 amino acids. CDR3 DNA sequence: TGTGCCAGCAGTTTATTTGGCAGCGACACTGAAGCTTTCTTT. It is translated as CASSLFGSDTEAFF.

This clonotype was recorded a few times. The genes are TRBV5-1 and TRBJ1-2, with TRBD1 matching 10 bases. V shed 0 bases, J shed 6 bases, and the junction held 2 bases outside the gene matches. Germline-derived CDR1 and CDR2 are SGHRS and YFSETQ. The CDR3 length is 14 residues. CDR3 residues: CASSLEGTGDGYTF. In DNA form, the CDR3 reads TGCGCCAGCAGCTTGGAAGGGACAGGGGATGGCTACACCTTC.

V is TRBV7-2 and J is TRBJ2-7; 7 positions match TRBD1. CDR3 length equals 13 residues. CDR1 SGHTA and CDR2 FQGNSA come from the germline V gene. V trimming: 4 bases; J trimming: 5 bases; junction bases outside the gene matches: 5. CDR3 sequence (DNA): TGTGCCAGCAGCTCGGACAGGTTCAACGAGCAGTACTTC. Translated: CASSSDRFNEQYF. Supplemented by reference TRBV7-2 and TRBJ2-7, the full variable domain reads GAGVSQSPSNKVTEKGKDVELRCDPISGHTALYWYRQSLGQGLEFLIYFQGNSAPDKSGLPSDRFSAERTGGSVSTLTIQRTQQEDSAVYLCASSSDRFNEQYFGPGTRLTVT.

The chain carries TRBV7-9 and TRBJ2-7; D could derive from TRBD1 or TRBD2 (8 bases each). This CDR3 has 16 amino acids. Germline V gives CDR1 SEHNR, CDR2 FQNEAQ (reference sequence). V was clipped by 5 bases and J by 0 bases, with 17 bases between them. The CDR3 DNA reads as TGTGCCAGCAGCCCCGGGAGGGGGACAGGCTCCTACGAGCAGTACTTC. Its protein is CASSPGRGTGSYEQYF.

The J gene is TRBJ2-1, the V gene TRBV7-6, with D possibly matching TRBD1 (7 bases). Germline values: CDR1 SGHVS, CDR2 FNYEAQ. The CDR3 is 14 residues long. V was cut by 7 bases and J by 4 bases, with 14 bases left in between. CDR3 bases: TGTGCCAGCACCCTGGGGGGACAGTACAATGAGCAGTTCTTC. It codes for CASTLGGQYNEQFF.

The DNA of the CDR3 is TGCGCCACCAGAGTGTCGGGGACGGGTGGCTTGAACACTGAAGCTTTCTTT. Encoded protein: CATRVSGTGGLNTEAFF. The chain employs TRBV5-1 and TRBJ1-1; TRBD1 is a possible D gene (5 bases). V lost 9 bases and J 0 bases, leaving 24 bases between the germline ends. This CDR3 has 17 residues. CDR1 SGHRS and CDR2 YFSETQ come from the germline V gene.

This clonotype has more than one count but fewer than ten. The V and J genes are TRBV18 and TRBJ2-7; D is unclear. Trimming shortened V by 3 bases and J by 4 bases, and 13 bases separated the two germline ends. Germline V gene sequence: CDR1 KGHSH, CDR2 LQKENI. The length of the CDR3 is 14 residues. This chain's CDR3 is CASSPSGAAYEQYF. CDR3 sequence (DNA): TGTGCCAGCTCACCTTCCGGAGCAGCTTACGAGCAGTACTTC. Full variable domain (missing parts from reference TRBV18 and TRBJ2-7): NAGVMQNPRHLVRRRGQEARLRCSPMKGHSHVYWYRQLPEEGLKFMVYLQKENIIDESGMPKERFSAEFPKEGPSILRIQQVVRGDSAAYFCASSPSGAAYEQYFGPGTRLTVT.

A word on this clonotype: The junction shows a germline mismatch at one end, possibly a read error. The chain employs TRBV12-3 or TRBV12-4 and TRBJ2-1; 11 bases fit TRBD2. The CDR3 is 14 amino acids. The CDR3 nucleotides read TGTGCCAGCAGTATAGCGGGGGGGCACAATGAGCAGTTCTTC. Translated, it gives CASSIAGGHNEQFF.

This clonotype occurred a few times. The J gene is TRBJ1-1, the V gene TRBV7-9; D not certain. Germline V gives CDR1 SEHNR, CDR2 FQNEAQ (reference sequence). Trimming cost V 5 bases and J 3 bases, with 7 bases left between them. The CDR3 loop spans 12 amino acids. The CDR3 coding sequence is TGTGCCAGCAGCCTCGACGACACTGAAGCTTTCTTT. This sequence encodes CASSLDDTEAFF.

This clonotype was detected a few times. This chain connects TRBV5-5 to TRBJ2-1; tentatively, D is TRBD1 or TRBD2 (5 bases each). The V and J ends lost 1 base and 9 bases respectively, with 14 bases between them. CDR1 SGHKS and CDR2 YYEKEE come from the germline V gene (reference sequence). The CDR3 is 14 amino acids. DNA for the CDR3: TGTGCCAGCAGCTTGCCCACCCTGAGGGGTGAGCAGTTCTTC. Translating it yields CASSLPTLRGEQFF. The variable domain in full, with the rest retrieved from reference TRBV5-5 and TRBJ2-1, is DAGVTQSPTHLIKTRGQQVTLRCSPISGHKSVSWYQQVLGQGPQFIFQYYEKEERGRGNFPDRFSARQFPNYSSELNVNALLLGDSALYLCASSLPTLRGEQFFGPGTRLTVL.

The gene calls are TRBV7-2 and TRBJ2-3; TRBD2 matches 9 bases. This CDR3 is built from 16 residues. V dropped 5 bases and J dropped 5; count of bases not matched to a gene: 11. CDR1 and CDR2 (germline): SGHTA, FQGNSA. The CDR3 nucleotides are TGTGCCAGCAGCCCTCAGCGGGGGGTCTTCCTAGATACGCAGTATTTT. It translates to CASSPQRGVFLDTQYF.

This clonotype was detected ten times or more. The J gene is TRBJ2-2, the V gene TRBV5-6; 9 nucleotides line up with TRBD2. The CDR3 consists of 19 residues. V trimming: 1 base; J trimming: 4 bases; junction bases outside the gene matches: 14. Germline-derived CDR1 and CDR2 are SGHDT and YYEEEE. The CDR3 DNA is TGTGCCAGCAGCTTGCGGCGTCTAGCGGGGCAACTATCCACCGGGGAGCTGTTTTTT. Protein product: CASSLRRLAGQLSTGELFF.

This clonotype was found a few times. This rearrangement joins TRBV6-2 or TRBV6-3 to TRBJ2-1; 7 nucleotides align to TRBD1. The CDR3 consists of 15 residues. V gave up 5 bases and J gave up 4 bases; unmatched junction bases: 8. Germline values: CDR1 MNHEY, CDR2 SVGEGT. The CDR3 DNA follows: TGTGCCAGCAGTACCCTCGGGACAGCATACAATGAGCAGTTCTTC. It yields the protein CASSTLGTAYNEQFF.

The rearrangement links TRBV7-9 to TRBJ1-2; D uncertain. This CDR3 region has 17 residues. Germline CDR1 reads SEHNR; CDR2 reads FQNEAQ (reference sequence). The V and J ends lost 5 bases and 4 bases respectively, with 23 bases between them. CDR3 sequence (DNA): TGTGCCAGCAGCGCCTCTTCCTCGGACGACGCCACCTATGGCTACACCTTC. This sequence encodes CASSASSSDDATYGYTF.

The chain employs TRBV4-1 and TRBJ2-5, with D unresolved. Looked up from germline, CDR1 is MGHRA and CDR2 is YSYEKL. Trimming removed 4 bases from V and 0 bases from J, with 9 bases in between. The CDR3 loop spans 14 amino acids. CDR3 in DNA: TGCGCCAGCAGCCCCGGTGCTTACCAAGAGACCCAGTACTTC. This gives the protein CASSPGAYQETQYF.

This clonotype was recorded a few times. V gene TRBV6-1 combines with J gene TRBJ2-1; 8 bases fit TRBD2. Germline V lookup: CDR1 MNHNS, CDR2 SASEGT. Trimming cost V 2 bases and J 3 bases; bases outside gene matches: 6. The CDR3 has 16 residues. The DNA of the CDR3 is TGTGCCAGCAGTGAACTCGGGGGGGGCAGCTACAATGAGCAGTTCTTC. Translation gives CASSELGGGSYNEQFF.

This clonotype was seen more than once but under ten times. V and J are TRBV28 and TRBJ2-7; D may be TRBD1 or TRBD2 (8 bases each). Germline values: CDR1 MDHEN, CDR2 SYDVKM. V lost 6 bases and J 2 bases, leaving 14 bases between the germline ends. This CDR3 has 14 amino acids. CDR3 sequence (DNA): TGTGCCAGCAGCGGGGGGGACAGGCCCTACGAGCAGTACGTC. Its protein is CASSGGDRPYEQYV.

The rearrangement joins TRBV28 to TRBJ2-7, with TRBD2 matching 12 bases. V was clipped by 5 bases and J by 0 bases; unmatched bases: 11. The CDR3 consists of 18 residues. The germline V gene encodes CDR1 MDHEN and CDR2 SYDVKM. The CDR3 region has the DNA TGTGCCAGCAGTGCACTAGCGGGGGGAGTTCCAAGCTCCTACGAGCAGTACGTC. Its translation is CASSALAGGVPSSYEQYV.

This clonotype appeared many times. The rearrangement links TRBV12-3 or TRBV12-4 to TRBJ2-3; perhaps D is TRBD1 or TRBD2 (6 bases each). The length of the CDR3 is 16 residues. Deletions cut 5 bases from V and 2 bases from J, with 17 bases between. The CDR3 DNA follows: TGTGCCAGCAGTACCGGGGGCGCCGGGATCACAGATACGCAGTATTTT. This translates into CASSTGGAGITDTQYF.

The genes are TRBV5-5 and TRBJ2-5; tentatively, D is TRBD2 (5 bases). V was shortened by 1 base and J by 0 bases, with 19 bases between the two germline ends. This CDR3 comprises 18 residues. Germline V gene lookup returns CDR1 SGHKS and CDR2 YYEKEE (reference sequence). The CDR3: CASSLSVSLRAYQETQYF. Here the CDR3 DNA reads TGTGCCAGCAGCTTGTCCGTAAGCCTGCGGGCGTACCAAGAGACCCAGTACTTC.